This T cell receptor beta chain was identified in a study of T cell responses to AZD1222 COVID-19 vaccine. Study-wide results and caveats: The donors showed a predominance of white British ancestry and of females, with possible underestimation of clonal diversity.

The table came from immunoSEQ multiplex PCR; TCRdb's copy has only in-frame clones and leaves some out. The table shows more than 95,000 clones, with roughly 85% occurring only once. As for this clone: Its specificity is unknown.

CDR1 and CDR2 from the germline V gene are MGHRA and YSYEKL. The ends lost 2 bases at V and 4 bases at J; junction bases unmatched: 8. The CDR3 consists of 16 residues. The J gene is TRBJ2-3, the V gene TRBV4-1; 8 nucleotides agree with TRBD2. The source material was peripheral blood, sampled 28 days after the second AZD1222 dose. This sequence was found in an adult who received the AZD1222 COVID-19 vaccine. CDR3 sequence: CASSQHTTGGPDTQYF. CDR3 in DNA: TGCGCCAGCAGCCAACACACAACGGGGGGGCCAGATACGCAGTATTTT.